These 10 T cell receptor beta chains were sequenced from one sample in a study of blood T cell repertoires in COVID-19. TCRdb's table, derived via immunoSEQ multiplex PCR, lists solely in-frame clones and lacks some. The table lists 400,000 to 500,000 clones, around nine tenths of them singletons. Sequencing was done on a sample of PBMCs or T cells enriched from blood (not recorded which). These receptors all come from a woman aged 18-29 years who had been exposed to COVID-19.

The chain carries TRBV7-6 and TRBJ1-6, with 9 bases identical to TRBD1. V was pared by 6 bases and J by 8 bases, with 8 bases of the junction left unmatched. The CDR3 contains 15 residues. The germline gives CDR1 SGHVS, CDR2 FNYEAQ. In DNA form, the CDR3 reads TGTGCCAGCAGTACGAAAACAGGGGGCGATTCACCCCTCCACTTT. Its protein is CASSTKTGGDSPLHF. The full variable domain, completed using reference TRBV7-6 and TRBJ1-6, is GAGVSQSPRYKVTKRGQDVALRCDPISGHVSLYWYRQALGQGPEFLTYFNYEAQQDKSGLPNDRFSAERPEGSISTLTIQRTEQRDSAMYRCASSTKTGGDSPLHFGNGTRLTVT.

The rearrangement uses TRBV28 and TRBJ2-1; D may be TRBD2 (6 bases). With 7 bases removed from V and 6 bases from J, the gap between germline ends came to 10 bases. This CDR3 has 12 residues. Germline CDR1 reads MDHEN; CDR2 reads SYDVKM. The chain's CDR3 is CASNREPNEQFF. The CDR3 nucleotides are TGTGCCAGCAACCGGGAGCCCAATGAGCAGTTCTTC.

This chain uses TRBV6-1 with TRBJ2-3; 12 bases are shared with TRBD2. The CDR3 totals 16 residues. Looked up from germline, CDR1 is MNHNS and CDR2 is SASEGT. The junction had 4 bases not matched to a gene; V was cut back by 4 bases and J by 2 bases. The DNA for the CDR3 is TGTGCCAGCAGTGGACTAGCGGGGGTACTCACAGATACGCAGTATTTT. Encoded protein: CASSGLAGVLTDTQYF.

V is TRBV12-3 or TRBV12-4 and J is TRBJ2-1, with 9 bases fitting TRBD2. V lost 8 bases, J lost 15 bases, and 8 bases stayed unmatched. This CDR3 is built from 11 residues. CDR3 bases: TGTGCCAGCTCTCTCAGGACTAGCGTGTTCTTC. It translates to CASSLRTSVFF.

V is TRBV7-9 and J is TRBJ2-3; weak D call: TRBD1 (5 bases). This CDR3 is 15 amino acids long. V lost 5 bases and J lost 2, with 14 bases in between. Germline V CDR1 and CDR2: SEHNR, FQNEAQ (reference sequence). The CDR3 reads CASSAPMGPTDTQYF. The CDR3 nucleotides are TGTGCCAGCAGCGCCCCTATGGGGCCCACAGATACGCAGTATTTT. Full variable domain (remainder filled in from reference TRBV7-9 and TRBJ2-3): DTGVSQNPRHKITKRGQNVTFRCDPISEHNRLYWYRQTLGQGPEFLTYFQNEAQLEKSRLLSDRFSAERPKGSFSTLEIQRTEQGDSAMYLCASSAPMGPTDTQYFGPGTRLTVL.

The chain recombines TRBV28 with TRBJ2-7, with 14 positions matching TRBD2. The CDR3 loop spans 16 amino acids. The germline V gene has CDR1 MDHEN and CDR2 SYDVKM. Trimming cost V 7 bases and J 1 base; bases outside gene matches: 6. CDR3 region: CASMTSGRAESYEQYF. The CDR3 DNA follows: TGTGCCAGCATGACTAGCGGGAGGGCCGAGTCCTACGAGCAGTACTTC. Based on the CDR3 plus reference TRBV28 and TRBJ2-7, the full variable domain is DVKVTQSSRYLVKRTGEKVFLECVQDMDHENMFWYRQDPGLGLRLIYFSYDVKMKEKGDIPEGYSVSREKKERFSLILESASTNQTSMYLCASMTSGRAESYEQYFGPGTRLTVT.

CDR3 sequence: CASSWDRNTGELFF. The CDR3 DNA sequence: TGTGCCAGCAGTTGGGACAGAAACACCGGGGAGCTGTTTTTT. The genes are TRBV28 and TRBJ2-2, with 7 nucleotides matching TRBD1. The CDR3 is 14 amino acids. V trimming: 4 bases; J trimming: 2 bases; junction bases outside the gene matches: 1. Germline V lookup: CDR1 MDHEN, CDR2 SYDVKM.

This clone has more than one count but fewer than ten. The V and J genes are TRBV6-5 and TRBJ2-1; TRBD1 aligns across 7 bases. The CDR3 totals 14 residues. With 2 bases clipped from V and 4 bases from J, the junction kept 2 bases outside the gene matches. CDR1 and CDR2 (germline): MNHEY, SVGAGI. CDR3 coding DNA: TGTGCCAGCAGTTACCTGGGACAGTACAATGAGCAGTTCTTC. Translation gives CASSYLGQYNEQFF.

The CDR3 nucleotides read TGCGCCAGCAGCCAAGATGGTAGCGGGAGGGTGGGAGAGACCCAGTACTTC. Translation: CASSQDGSGRVGETQYF. The chain recombines TRBV4-1 with TRBJ2-5, with 11 nucleotides matching TRBD2. The CDR3 totals 17 residues. The V segment lost 0 bases and the J segment 4 bases; nucleotides outside the gene matches: 7. Germline V CDR1 and CDR2: MGHRA, YSYEKL.

J is TRBJ2-6 and V is TRBV9; a weak D match, TRBD2 (5 bases). CDR3 size: 16 residues. The ends were cut back, 4 bases at V and 0 bases at J, with 11 bases in the middle. Germline V gene data show CDR1 as SGDLS and CDR2 as YYNGEE. The CDR3 region has the DNA TGTGCCAGCAGCCCCCCCGGGAACTCTGGGGCCAACGTCCTGACTTTC. Translated, it gives CASSPPGNSGANVLTF. Using reference TRBV9 and TRBJ2-6 for the parts outside the CDR3, the full variable domain is DSGVTQTPKHLITATGQRVTLRCSPRSGDLSVYWYQQSLDQGLQFLIQYYNGEERAKGNILERFSAQQFPDLHSELNLSSLELGDSALYFCASSPPGNSGANVLTFGAGSRLTVL.